This T cell receptor beta chain was sequenced during a study of T-cell reconstitution after alpha-beta-depleted transplantation in children. Researchers prepared the TCRbeta library using unique molecular identifiers, the study reports. TCRdb analysed the PCR reads with MiXCR anew, one entry per CDR3 protein. The sample includes 200,000 to 250,000 distinct CDR3 sequences, more than 10% seen only once; the top ten take roughly 2.8%. This clonotype was counted many times. This CDR3 comprises 14 residues. Germline-derived CDR1 and CDR2 are MNHNS and SASEGT. V was cut by 4 bases and J by 3 bases, with 10 bases left in between.

Sequenced here: PBMCs from the stem cell graft donor, sampled from the stem cell graft. The source is a human donor who donated a stem cell graft to a child with acute lymphoblastic leukemia. The chain links TRBV6-1 to TRBJ1-5; D gene unclear. The CDR3 loop reads CASSGVEANQPQHF. CDR3 nucleotide sequence: TGTGCCAGCAGTGGGGTCGAGGCCAATCAGCCCCAGCATTTT.